What follows describes a single T cell receptor beta chain. Its antigen is unidentified. The source of the sample is a study of shared clonotypes between healthy human individuals. General observations from the study: When naive CD4 clonotypes were compared across several donors, 4% to 5.5% were shared.

CDR1 is GTSNPN, CDR2 SVGIG, per germline (reference sequence). This CDR3 is 13 amino acids long. V was pared by 0 bases and J by 9 bases, with 14 bases between. Every subset's genomic DNA went evenly onto several immunoSEQ plates. The repertoire was sequenced with immunoSEQ multiplex PCR; TCRdb's copy has only in-frame clones and lacks some. The profile covers 400,000 or so clones, with approximately 97% appearing a single time and less than 0.35% taken by the ten largest. The CD8 memory sample joined CD45RO+ cells and CCR7-negative CD45RA+ cells. The sequencing sample was made of memory CD8+ T cells sorted from blood. Specified subset: CD45RO+ cells pooled with CCR7-negative TemRA cells. This rearrangement joins TRBV30 to TRBJ2-5; D might be TRBD1 (6 bases). This TCR came from a man aged 25 to 40 in good health. The CDR3 nucleotides read TGTGCCTGGAGTGTACAACAGGGAAGGTCCCAGTACTTC. Its protein is CAWSVQQGRSQYF.